The 28 T cell receptor beta chains given below trace back to one sample, sequenced in a study of ipilimumab plus nivolumab after autologous stem cell transplantation. Clones were sequenced by immunoSEQ multiplex PCR, and TCRdb holds only the in-frame ones, with some missing. The data contain just over 40,000 clones, 80% to 95% of them singletons. Sample: PBMCs, taken in a trial of ipilimumab plus nivolumab as post-transplant consolidation. The receptor source for this set is a male donor with multiple myeloma.

V gene TRBV19 combines with J gene TRBJ1-4; no reliable D call. The CDR3 consists of 15 residues. V dropped 1 base and J dropped 6 bases, with 12 bases sitting between them. CDR1 LNHDA and CDR2 SQIVND come from the germline V gene (reference sequence). CDR3 sequence (DNA): TGTGCCAGTAGTATAGTGGGCAGCGCCTATGAAAAACTGTTTTTT. Translating it yields CASSIVGSAYEKLFF.

V and J are TRBV5-1 and TRBJ2-4; D is possibly TRBD2 (5 bases). Per germline, CDR1 SGHRS and CDR2 YFSETQ. The CDR3 spans 16 residues. Trimming took off 0 bases at V and 0 bases at J, with 10 bases between the two ends. CDR3 amino acids: CASSLEGLLAKNIQYF. DNA of the CDR3: TGCGCCAGCAGCTTGGAAGGACTCCTAGCCAAAAACATTCAGTACTTC.

For this clone: Other nucleotide sequences in the sample specify the same CDR3. CDR3 nucleotide sequence: TGCAGTGCTAGAGACGGGCGGGAGCAGTTCTTC. Protein: CSARDGREQFF. This sequence joins TRBV20-1 and TRBJ2-1; D uncertain. Germline V lookup: CDR1 DFQATT, CDR2 SNEGSKA (reference sequence). This CDR3 has 11 residues. V was cut by 0 bases and J by 10 bases, with 7 bases left in between.

The V call is TRBV7-8, the J call TRBJ1-4; D not certain. The CDR3 loop spans 16 amino acids. Germline V gene sequence: CDR1 SGHVS, CDR2 FQNEAQ. Trimming took 1 base from V and 5 from J, leaving 14 bases between them. The CDR3 DNA follows: TGTGCCAGCAGCTTAGTGCCCCGGGGATGGAATGAAAAACTGTTTTTT. This sequence encodes CASSLVPRGWNEKLFF.

The CDR3 sequence: CASSQDYTGDQPQHF. CDR3 sequence (DNA): TGCGCCAGCAGCCAAGACTATACAGGAGATCAGCCCCAGCATTTT. This chain joins TRBV4-1 and TRBJ1-5; possible D gene TRBD1, 5 bases. This CDR3 has 15 amino acids. V gave up 0 bases and J gave up 5 bases, with 11 bases separating them. Germline-derived CDR1 and CDR2 are MGHRA and YSYEKL.

The chain's CDR3 is CASSPRLASNTGELFF. CDR3 DNA sequence: TGTGCCAGCAGCCCCCGACTAGCTTCGAACACCGGGGAGCTGTTTTTT. This rearrangement joins TRBV11-3 to TRBJ2-2; the match to TRBD2 covers 7 bases. Germline loops: CDR1 SGHNT, CDR2 YENEEA. V was pared by 5 bases and J by 0 bases, with 6 bases of the junction left unmatched. This CDR3 has 16 amino acids.

This chain joins TRBV2 and TRBJ2-5; 9 bases agree with TRBD1. This CDR3 comprises 14 residues. V shed 6 bases and J 5 bases; nucleotides not matched to a gene: 7. Germline CDR1 SNHLY, CDR2 FYNNEI. The CDR3 sequence is CASRTGQGIETQYF. Here the CDR3 DNA reads TGTGCCAGCAGGACGGGACAGGGTATCGAGACCCAGTACTTC.

This sequence joins TRBV5-1 and TRBJ1-6; TRBD1 is a possible D gene (5 bases). The CDR3 consists of 15 residues. Germline CDR1 reads SGHRS; CDR2 reads YFSETQ. The V end lost 4 bases, the J end lost 7 bases, and 15 bases lay between the germline ends. The CDR3 bases are TGCGCCAGCAGCACCCTTGGGGGGGGGAATTCACCCCTCCACTTT. The encoded protein is CASSTLGGGNSPLHF.

The V gene is TRBV7-3, the J gene TRBJ2-2; 9 positions agree with TRBD2. CDR1 is SGHTA and CDR2 is FQGTGA in the germline V gene. This CDR3 region has 17 residues. V gave up 5 bases and J gave up 5 bases; unmatched junction bases: 12. The chain's CDR3 is CASSHPAGGPRTGELFF. The CDR3 bases are TGTGCCAGCAGCCACCCGGCGGGAGGGCCGAGGACCGGGGAGCTGTTTTTT. Filled out from reference TRBV7-3 and TRBJ2-2, the complete variable domain reads GAGVSQTPSNKVTEKGKYVELRCDPISGHTALYWYRQSLGQGPEFLIYFQGTGAADDSGLPNDRFFAVRPEGSVSTLKIQRTERGDSAVYLCASSHPAGGPRTGELFFGEGSRLTVL.

The rearrangement joins TRBV11-2 to TRBJ2-3; TRBD2 aligns across 9 bases. The V gene end was trimmed by 6 bases and the J gene end by 3 bases; junction bases not matched to a gene: 4. Germline V gene sequence: CDR1 SGHAT, CDR2 FQNNGV. This CDR3 region has 14 residues. The DNA of the CDR3 is TGTGCCAGCAGAGGCGGACTAGCGACAGATACGCAGTATTTT. This codes for CASRGGLATDTQYF.

The chain combines TRBV5-4 with TRBJ2-3; unclear D gene. This CDR3 is 13 amino acids long. Trimming shortened V by 4 bases and J by 0 bases, and 6 bases separated the two germline ends. Germline CDR1 is SGHNT and CDR2 is YYREEE (reference sequence). This chain's CDR3 is CASSPPSTDTQYF. For the CDR3, the DNA is TGTGCCAGCAGCCCCCCTAGCACAGATACGCAGTATTTT.

The chain has TRBV28 and TRBJ2-7; D gene unclear. V was shortened by 1 base and J by 6 bases, with 10 bases between the two germline ends. Germline V lookup: CDR1 MDHEN, CDR2 SYDVKM. The CDR3 consists of 13 residues. CDR3 in DNA: TGTGCCAGCAGTTTATATAGGGAAAGCGAGCAGTACTTC. This sequence encodes CASSLYRESEQYF. Full variable domain (remainder filled in from reference TRBV28 and TRBJ2-7): DVKVTQSSRYLVKRTGEKVFLECVQDMDHENMFWYRQDPGLGLRLIYFSYDVKMKEKGDIPEGYSVSREKKERFSLILESASTNQTSMYLCASSLYRESEQYFGPGTRLTVT.

Concerning this clone: Other DNA sequences of this sample code for an identical CDR3. The gene calls are TRBV2 and TRBJ2-5; D is unresolved. Trimming cost V 0 bases and J 1 base, with 6 bases left between them. Germline lookup yields CDR1 SNHLY and CDR2 FYNNEI. The CDR3 is made up of 14 amino acids. The CDR3 loop reads CASSEARSQETQYF. Here the CDR3 DNA reads TGTGCCAGCAGTGAAGCCAGGAGCCAAGAGACCCAGTACTTC.

This clone was found a few times. The V gene is TRBV12-5, the J gene TRBJ1-1; D unresolved. The germline V gene encodes CDR1 LGHNT and CDR2 FRNRAP. This CDR3 comprises 15 residues. Trimming stripped 2 bases from V and 9 bases from J, with 19 bases between. CDR3 loop: CASGLPTGRSGKAFF. The CDR3 DNA sequence: TGTGCTAGTGGTTTGCCGACGGGAAGGTCCGGCAAAGCTTTCTTT.

The chain carries TRBV4-2 and TRBJ2-2; no reliable D call. The V and J ends lost 4 bases and 4 bases respectively, with 13 bases between them. Looked up from germline, CDR1 is LGHNA and CDR2 is YNFKEQ. The CDR3 is 15 amino acids. DNA for the CDR3: TGTGCCAGCAGCCGTCCCGAGTGGGGCACCGGGGAGCTGTTTTTT. The encoded protein is CASSRPEWGTGELFF.

This rearrangement joins TRBV19 to TRBJ1-4; TRBD1 matches 9 bases. With V trimmed by 5 bases and J by 0 bases, 4 bases remained unmatched. Germline CDR1 LNHDA, CDR2 SQIVND (reference sequence). This CDR3 spans 16 amino acids. The CDR3 spells CASSRRQGATNEKLFF. The DNA of the CDR3 is TGTGCCAGTAGTCGCCGACAGGGGGCAACTAATGAAAAACTGTTTTTT. The variable domain in full, completed from reference TRBV19 and TRBJ1-4, reads DGGITQSPKYLFRKEGQNVTLSCEQNLNHDAMYWYRQDPGQGLRLIYYSQIVNDFQKGDIAEGYSVSREKKESFPLTVTSAQKNPTAFYLCASSRRQGATNEKLFFGSGTQLSVL.

This clone was picked up a small number of times. This chain links TRBV6-5 with TRBJ1-6, with a possible D match to TRBD1 (6 bases). Germline V lookup: CDR1 MNHEY, CDR2 SVGAGI. V was trimmed by 6 bases and J by 14 bases, leaving 17 bases between them. The CDR3 sequence is 13 residues long. DNA for the CDR3: TGTGCCAGCAGCTCGGACAGAACGGGGTCCCTCCACTTT. Amino acids: CASSSDRTGSLHF.

V gene TRBV6-5 combines with J gene TRBJ2-2; 7 bases map to TRBD1. The CDR3 length is 15 residues. Germline V gene sequence: CDR1 MNHEY, CDR2 SVGAGI. Trimming removed 6 bases from V and 2 bases from J; junction bases left unmatched: 6. CDR3 in DNA: TGTGCCAGCAGCTCGGACAGGAGAAACACCGGGGAGCTGTTTTTT. It yields the protein CASSSDRRNTGELFF.

The gene calls are TRBV7-6 and TRBJ2-7, with TRBD2 identical over 8 bases. V was pared by 3 bases and J by 9 bases, with 7 bases of the junction left unmatched. Germline CDR1 and CDR2: SGHVS and FNYEAQ. The CDR3 runs to 13 residues. CDR3 in amino acids: CASSFERGGGQYF. DNA of the CDR3: TGTGCCAGCAGCTTTGAACGGGGGGGCGGGCAGTACTTC. The full variable domain, with the rest looked up from reference TRBV7-6 and TRBJ2-7, is GAGVSQSPRYKVTKRGQDVALRCDPISGHVSLYWYRQALGQGPEFLTYFNYEAQQDKSGLPNDRFSAERPEGSISTLTIQRTEQRDSAMYRCASSFERGGGQYFGPGTRLTVT.

The CDR3 DNA sequence: TGTGCCAGCTCACCACCTGTGCAGTATGGCTACACCTTC. The encoded protein is CASSPPVQYGYTF. The gene calls are TRBV18 and TRBJ1-2; D is ambiguous. Germline V gives CDR1 KGHSH, CDR2 LQKENI. V lost 0 bases and J 5 bases, leaving 7 bases between the germline ends. This CDR3 has 13 residues.

V is TRBV6-7 and J is TRBJ2-7; no clear D gene. Being an ORF, TRBV6-7 has a function that is uncertain. The CDR3 covers 14 residues. V shed 0 bases and J shed 7 bases, with 13 bases lying between them. CDR3 nucleotide sequence: TGTGCCAGCAGTTACTCGAAATCGGCGGAGGAGCAGTACTTC. As protein: CASSYSKSAEEQYF.

J is TRBJ1-5 and V is TRBV6-6; 8 nucleotides line up with TRBD1. The CDR3 loop spans 16 amino acids. The germline V gene encodes CDR1 MNHNY and CDR2 SVGAGI (reference sequence). V gave up 5 bases and J gave up 6 bases; unmatched junction bases: 12. CDR3 bases: TGTGCCAGCAGTCTCCACGGACAGGGTGAGGGTCAGCCCCAGCATTTT. Translating gives CASSLHGQGEGQPQHF.

The V gene is TRBV5-1, the J gene TRBJ2-6; D gene unclear. The germline CDR1 and CDR2 sequences are SGHRS and YFSETQ. The length of the CDR3 is 17 residues. V was trimmed by 1 base and J by 2 bases, leaving 13 bases between them. CDR3 coding DNA: TGCGCCAGCAGCTTGCAGGTATCCGCGACTGGGGCCAACGTCCTGACTTTC. Translated, it gives CASSLQVSATGANVLTF.

The J gene is TRBJ2-7, the V gene TRBV10-1, with D hard to call. V lost 2 bases and J 3 bases, leaving 17 bases between the germline ends. The CDR3 totals 16 residues. Looked up from germline, CDR1 is WNHNN and CDR2 is SYGVQD (reference sequence). Here the CDR3 DNA reads TGCGCCAGCAGTGAGACAAATGACATAGACGGCTACGAGCAGTACTTC. Translated, it gives CASSETNDIDGYEQYF.

This clone showed up just once. This chain uses TRBV6-5 with TRBJ1-4; 9 positions match TRBD1. The germline gives CDR1 MNHEY, CDR2 SVGAGI. This CDR3 spans 15 amino acids. After removal of 6 bases from V and 3 bases from J, the junction contained 5 bases not matched to a gene. The CDR3 reads CASSPDRGSNEKLFF. In nucleotides, the CDR3 is TGTGCCAGCAGCCCGGACAGGGGATCTAATGAAAAACTGTTTTTT.

V and J are TRBV6-5 and TRBJ1-1; 9 bases line up with TRBD1. The CDR3 sequence is 15 residues long. V shed 6 bases, J shed 3 bases, and the junction held 8 bases outside the gene matches. Germline V lookup: CDR1 MNHEY, CDR2 SVGAGI. CDR3 sequence reads: CASRKTGQGDTEAFF. The CDR3 bases are TGTGCCAGCAGGAAAACGGGACAGGGTGACACTGAAGCTTTCTTT.

This chain joins TRBV7-2 and TRBJ1-3; TRBD1 aligns across 7 bases. The CDR3 contains 16 residues. Germline V gene lookup returns CDR1 SGHTA and CDR2 FQGNSA. With V trimmed by 6 bases and J by 3 bases, 11 bases remained unmatched. CDR3 sequence (DNA): TGTGCCAGCAGTCGGGCTGGACAGGTACTTGGAAACACCATATATTTT. Translating it yields CASSRAGQVLGNTIYF.

This clone occurred once. V usage is TRBV27 and J usage is TRBJ2-2; a possible D gene is TRBD1 (5 bases). CDR1 and CDR2 (germline): MNHEY, SMNVEV (reference sequence). The CDR3 spans 15 residues. Between the trimmed V and J ends, which lost 1 base and 6 bases, there was a span of 12 bases. CDR3 loop: CASSLYRSTAGELFF. The CDR3 bases are TGTGCCAGCAGTTTATACAGGAGTACGGCCGGGGAGCTGTTTTTT.